The 25 T cell receptor beta chains presented below share a single source sample, sequenced in a study of shared clonotypes between healthy human individuals. Cells designated naive CD8 were CD45RO-negative and were positively selected for CCR7, with terminally differentiated effector memory CD45RA+ cells excluded. Sequencing used immunoSEQ multiplex PCR; TCRdb keeps in-frame clones, though not all of them. The sample lists roughly 590,000 clones, nearly 97% seen once, with about 0.11% in the top ten. Sequenced sample: naive CD8+ T cells sorted from blood. These receptors all stem from a woman aged 25 to 39 in good health.

V is TRBV4-1 and J is TRBJ2-2, with a tentative D call TRBD2 (7 bases). CDR1 and CDR2 from the germline V gene are MGHRA and YSYEKL. The V end lost 4 bases, the J end lost 4 bases, and 13 bases lay between the germline ends. This CDR3 is built from 15 residues. Here the CDR3 DNA reads TGCGCCAGCAGCCCGAGGGGGGGCGGCACCGGGGAGCTGTTTTTT. Encoded protein: CASSPRGGGTGELFF.

The chain employs TRBV19 and TRBJ2-5; 8 bases match TRBD1. V dropped 10 bases and J dropped 4; count of bases not matched to a gene: 8. Germline-derived CDR1 and CDR2 are LNHDA and SQIVND (reference sequence). The CDR3 extends over 13 amino acids. In DNA form, the CDR3 reads TGTGCCACTAGGGACAGGAGGTCAGAGACCCAGTACTTC. This codes for CATRDRRSETQYF.

The rearrangement joins TRBV6-5 to TRBJ1-1; D is unresolved. Per germline, CDR1 MNHEY and CDR2 SVGAGI. The CDR3 has 15 residues. Trimming left V 6 bases short and J 3 bases short, with 17 bases between. The CDR3 is CASREEGLWDTEAFF. The CDR3 nucleotides are TGTGCCAGCAGAGAGGAAGGGTTATGGGACACTGAAGCTTTCTTT.

The rearrangement uses TRBV28 and TRBJ2-1; 9 positions match TRBD2. The CDR3 runs 16 residues. Germline CDR1 is MDHEN and CDR2 is SYDVKM. V lost 3 bases, J lost 8 bases, and 11 bases stayed unmatched. CDR3 loop: CASSLPRREGRDEQFF. For the CDR3, the DNA is TGTGCCAGCAGTTTGCCCCGGCGGGAGGGCCGGGATGAGCAGTTCTTC.

The V and J genes are TRBV4-1 and TRBJ1-2, with D perhaps matching TRBD1 (5 bases). CDR1 MGHRA and CDR2 YSYEKL come from the germline V gene. The CDR3 totals 14 residues. Trimming pared 6 bases from V and 7 bases from J, leaving 18 bases between. The CDR3 here is CASSDREGRGGYTF. The CDR3 DNA reads as TGCGCCAGCAGTGACAGAGAGGGAAGAGGTGGCTACACCTTC.

In this sample, this clone turned up once. The genes are TRBV6-1 and TRBJ2-2; 12 nucleotides align to TRBD2. Germline V gene data show CDR1 as MNHNS and CDR2 as SASEGT. The CDR3 has 17 residues. The J segment lost 2 bases and the V segment lost 3 bases, leaving 4 bases of the junction unmatched. The DNA of the CDR3 is TGTGCCAGCAGTGACGTGACTAGCGGGGGAAACACCGGGGAGCTGTTTTTT. This encodes CASSDVTSGGNTGELFF.

This chain links TRBV4-1 with TRBJ2-1, with TRBD1 matching over 11 bases. Germline V gives CDR1 MGHRA, CDR2 YSYEKL. V shed 4 bases and J 3 bases; nucleotides not matched to a gene: 2. This CDR3 has 15 amino acids. In DNA, the CDR3 is TGCGCCAGCAGCCGGGACAGGGGGGACTACAATGAGCAGTTCTTC. It translates to CASSRDRGDYNEQFF.

The J gene is TRBJ2-1, the V gene TRBV4-2; 10 positions agree with TRBD2. V shed 11 bases, J shed 7 bases, and the junction held 14 bases outside the gene matches. Looked up from germline, CDR1 is LGHNA and CDR2 is YNFKEQ. This CDR3 is 15 amino acids long. CDR3 amino acids: CAARVEAGGVNEQFF. The CDR3 DNA sequence: TGTGCCGCCCGGGTCGAAGCGGGAGGGGTGAATGAGCAGTTCTTC.

This rearrangement joins TRBV30 to TRBJ2-5; D may match TRBD1 or TRBD2 (5 bases each). The end of the DNA is better explained by TRBJ2-7, so the J call may be wrong. From germline, CDR1 is GTSNPN and CDR2 SVGIG (reference sequence). The CDR3 totals 13 residues. The CDR3 here is CAWTARESYEQYF. In DNA, the CDR3 is TGTGCCTGGACGGCCAGGGAGTCCTACGAGCAGTACTTC.

The chain is built from TRBV5-4 and TRBJ2-3; 8 bases fit TRBD2. The ends lost 0 bases at V and 6 bases at J; junction bases unmatched: 12. This CDR3 contains 17 residues. Germline CDR1 is SGHNT and CDR2 is YYREEE (reference sequence). The CDR3 nucleotides are TGTGCCAGCAGCTTGGATTCTACTAGCGGCCTCCGGGATACGCAGTATTTT. Translated: CASSLDSTSGLRDTQYF. Looking up the rest from reference TRBV5-4 and TRBJ2-3 gives the full variable domain: ETGVTQSPTHLIKTRGQQVTLRCSSQSGHNTVSWYQQALGQGPQFIFQYYREEENGRGNFPPRFSGLQFPNYSSELNVNALELDDSALYLCASSLDSTSGLRDTQYFGPGTRLTVL.

V is TRBV2 and J is TRBJ1-1; D gene unclear. The V gene's germline CDR1 is SNHLY and CDR2 FYNNEI. The CDR3 loop spans 14 amino acids. V lost 6 bases and J lost 4, with 15 bases in between. DNA of the CDR3: TGTGCCAGCAGCGGTCGGGCGGCGGGCACTGAAGCTTTCTTT. Translated, it gives CASSGRAAGTEAFF.

CDR3 protein: CASSQESGRTSDNIQYF. CDR3 bases: TGTGCCAGCAGCCAAGAGAGCGGGAGGACCTCCGACAACATTCAGTACTTC. The J gene is TRBJ2-4, the V gene TRBV4-2, with 9 nucleotides matching TRBD2. The CDR3 is 17 amino acids. V gave up 0 bases and J gave up 7 bases; unmatched junction bases: 10. Germline V gene lookup returns CDR1 LGHNA and CDR2 YNFKEQ.

The J gene is TRBJ2-7, the V gene TRBV27, with 8 positions matching TRBD1. In germline, CDR1 is MNHEY, CDR2 SMNVEV (reference sequence). This CDR3 is 14 amino acids long. The V gene end was trimmed by 7 bases and the J gene end by 5 bases; junction bases not matched to a gene: 10. This chain's CDR3 is CASTPRTGYHEQYF. CDR3 bases: TGTGCCAGCACCCCTAGGACAGGGTACCACGAGCAGTACTTC.

As to this clone: The sample contains more than one DNA sequence encoding this CDR3. The chain is built from TRBV13 and TRBJ1-1; a weak D match, TRBD1 (6 bases). CDR3 length: 15 amino acids. Trimming stripped 3 bases from V and 0 bases from J, with 11 bases between. Germline CDR1 reads PRHDT; CDR2 reads FYEKMQ (reference sequence). In DNA form, the CDR3 reads TGTGCCAGCAGCTTGGGGGGCGGTATGAACACTGAAGCTTTCTTT. It translates to CASSLGGGMNTEAFF.

Only one count was recorded for this clone. CDR3 loop: CASSPREGPTDTQYF. The CDR3 nucleotides are TGTGCCAGCAGCCCCCGGGAGGGGCCCACAGATACGCAGTATTTT. This chain uses TRBV7-6 with TRBJ2-3; 8 positions agree with TRBD2. The CDR3 runs 15 residues. CDR1 and CDR2 from the germline V gene are SGHVS and FNYEAQ. V dropped 5 bases and J dropped 2; count of bases not matched to a gene: 6.

The V and J genes are TRBV13 and TRBJ2-7; D may be TRBD2 (6 bases). The CDR3 runs to 11 residues. CDR1 and CDR2 (germline): PRHDT, FYEKMQ (reference sequence). Trimming took 1 base from V and 9 from J, leaving 7 bases between them. Here the CDR3 reads CASSLAGVQYF. CDR3 in DNA: TGTGCCAGCAGCTTAGCGGGGGTGCAGTACTTC.

This clone was observed once. The chain recombines TRBV11-2 with TRBJ2-3, with TRBD2 matching over 10 bases. The CDR3 loop spans 15 amino acids. Trimming removed 2 bases from V and 5 bases from J; junction bases left unmatched: 4. CDR1 is SGHAT and CDR2 is FQNNGV in the germline V gene. This CDR3 reads CASSLLAGGLDTQYF. The CDR3 nucleotides read TGTGCCAGCAGCTTATTAGCGGGAGGTCTAGATACGCAGTATTTT.

The rearrangement links TRBV6-5 to TRBJ2-3, with 11 bases matching TRBD2. The germline V gene encodes CDR1 MNHEY and CDR2 SVGAGI. The CDR3 contains 15 residues. With V trimmed by 6 bases and J by 0 bases, 2 bases remained unmatched. The CDR3 DNA sequence: TGTGCCAGCAGCCCTAGCGGGAGGAGCACAGATACGCAGTATTTT. Amino acids: CASSPSGRSTDTQYF.

The DNA of the CDR3 is TGTGCCAGCAGCAACCGGGACTACACAGATACGCAGTATTTT. Translated, it gives CASSNRDYTDTQYF. The V call is TRBV6-6, the J call TRBJ2-3; 7 bases line up with TRBD2. V gave up 6 bases and J gave up 2 bases; unmatched junction bases: 5. The CDR3 extends over 14 amino acids. Germline values: CDR1 MNHNY, CDR2 SVGAGI (reference sequence).

The chain combines TRBV6-6 with TRBJ2-1; 11 bases are shared with TRBD2. The length of the CDR3 is 16 residues. Germline lookup yields CDR1 MNHNY and CDR2 SVGAGI (reference sequence). J was trimmed by 1 base and V by 4 bases; bases with no gene match: 3. CDR3 nucleotides: TGTGCCAGCAGTTCCTTAGCGGGAGGGTCCTACAATGAGCAGTTCTTC. It is translated as CASSSLAGGSYNEQFF.

The chain recombines TRBV19 with TRBJ1-5, with D perhaps TRBD1 (5 bases). The CDR3 has 15 amino acids. The germline V and J ends were trimmed by 6 bases and 7 bases, with 19 bases remaining between them. Germline V gives CDR1 LNHDA, CDR2 SQIVND (reference sequence). CDR3 in DNA: TGTGCCAGTAGGGGGCCTCCTGGTCCAGGGCAGCCCCAGCATTTT. Protein sequence: CASRGPPGPGQPQHF.

The genes are TRBV9 and TRBJ1-2; 8 bases are a match to TRBD1. Losses at the gene ends were 4 bases for V and 3 bases for J; bases not matched to a gene: 5. This CDR3 has 14 amino acids. The germline CDR1 and CDR2 sequences are SGDLS and YYNGEE. DNA of the CDR3: TGTGCCAGCAGCCTTGGACAGGGTGACTATGGCTACACCTTC. It encodes CASSLGQGDYGYTF.

The chain uses TRBV4-1 and TRBJ2-1, with 8 bases fitting TRBD2. The CDR3 contains 17 residues. V lost 1 base and J lost 1; bases outside the gene matches: 6. Germline V gene data show CDR1 as MGHRA and CDR2 as YSYEKL. The CDR3 loop is CASSQVTGGTSYNEQFF. CDR3 coding DNA: TGCGCCAGCAGCCAAGTTACGGGAGGGACGTCCTACAATGAGCAGTTCTTC.

This chain links TRBV7-6 with TRBJ2-5; D unclear. V was clipped by 3 bases and J by 5 bases, with 16 bases between them. This CDR3 is 15 amino acids long. Germline-derived CDR1 and CDR2 are SGHVS and FNYEAQ. The CDR3: CASSLGPLTPETQYF. CDR3 sequence (DNA): TGTGCCAGCAGCTTGGGCCCCCTAACCCCGGAGACCCAGTACTTC.

The chain couples TRBV7-9 to TRBJ2-7; D unclear. The germline CDR1 and CDR2 sequences are SEHNR and FQNEAQ (reference sequence). V shed 5 bases and J shed 1 base, with 15 bases lying between them. The CDR3 contains 15 residues. This CDR3 reads CASSTIGAESYEQYF. CDR3 DNA sequence: TGTGCCAGCAGCACGATCGGCGCCGAATCCTACGAGCAGTACTTC.